Given below is one T cell receptor beta chain in context. Its antigen is currently unknown. These data belong to a study of CD8 T cells in ankylosing spondylitis. Broader study findings: There was a TCR beta motif, made of several highly homologous variants, that appeared characteristic of ankylosing spondylitis blood. Disease-linked clones were found to be CD8+ and relatively rare in peripheral blood.

The V end was cut by 3 bases, the J end by 0 bases, with 6 bases between. The CDR3 loop spans 13 amino acids. Germline loops: CDR1 WSHSY, CDR2 SAAADI. It was by quantitative 5'-RACE with molecular barcodes that TCR beta libraries were made. Each CDR3 protein gets one entry after TCRdb re-called the 5' RACE reads with MiXCR. The sample records hundreds of thousands of distinct CDR3 sequences, approximately 22% being singletons. The chain has TRBV10-2 and TRBJ2-7; TRBD2 is a possible D gene (6 bases). The sequence came from a male donor with ankylosing spondylitis or in good health (not recorded which). Specimen: blood, either unsorted or a sorted T cell fraction (not recorded which). The CDR3 DNA is TGCGCCAGCAGTGATAGCGGCTCCTACGAGCAGTACTTC. It specifies CASSDSGSYEQYF.